The entry below gives a single TCR beta chain sequence along with its context. This entry is derived from a study of blood T cell repertoires in COVID-19. Study information: Researchers got acute and convalescent COVID-19 samples from the United States, Italy and Spain. Sources were T cells, B-cell-depleted T cells, or PBMCs; the material itself was cDNA or gDNA.

The germline gives CDR1 SNHLY, CDR2 FYNNEI. This CDR3 has 14 amino acids. Trimming left V 6 bases short and J 1 base short, with 7 bases between. In the authors' workflow: Amplified reference gene primers provided the basis for estimating nucleated cell counts. Measured with immunoSEQ multiplex PCR; TCRdb has only the in-frame clones, and not every one. The D gene and trimming were derived from the DNA, and the V and J assignments and clone size from that table. The sample lists 80,000 to 95,000 clones, roughly 90% occurring once. V is TRBV2 and J is TRBJ2-6; D is possibly TRBD2 (5 bases). This clonotype was obtained from a woman aged 65 to 85 with acute or convalescent COVID-19. Source material: peripheral blood. CDR3 bases: TGTGCCAGCAGGGAGGTTTCTGGGGCCAACGTCCTGACTTTC. It codes for CASREVSGANVLTF.